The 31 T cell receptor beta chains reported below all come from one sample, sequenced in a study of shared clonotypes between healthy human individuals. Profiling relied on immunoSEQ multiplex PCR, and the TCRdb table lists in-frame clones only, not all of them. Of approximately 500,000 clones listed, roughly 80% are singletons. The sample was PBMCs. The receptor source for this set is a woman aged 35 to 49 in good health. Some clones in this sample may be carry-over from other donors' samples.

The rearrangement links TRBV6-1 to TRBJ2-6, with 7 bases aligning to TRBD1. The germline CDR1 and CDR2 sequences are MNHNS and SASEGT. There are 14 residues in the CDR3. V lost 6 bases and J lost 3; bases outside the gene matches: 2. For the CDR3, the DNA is TGTGCCAGCAGGAACAGGGGTGGGGCCAACGTCCTGACTTTC. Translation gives CASRNRGGANVLTF.

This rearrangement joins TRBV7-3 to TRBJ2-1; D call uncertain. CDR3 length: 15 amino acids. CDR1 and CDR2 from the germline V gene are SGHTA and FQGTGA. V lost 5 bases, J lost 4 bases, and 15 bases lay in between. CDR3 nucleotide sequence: TGTGCCAGCAGCCCCTCTCGTTTAGGTTACAATGAGCAGTTCTTC. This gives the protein CASSPSRLGYNEQFF. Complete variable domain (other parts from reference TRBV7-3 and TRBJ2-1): GAGVSQTPSNKVTEKGKYVELRCDPISGHTALYWYRQSLGQGPEFLIYFQGTGAADDSGLPNDRFFAVRPEGSVSTLKIQRTERGDSAVYLCASSPSRLGYNEQFFGPGTRLTVL.

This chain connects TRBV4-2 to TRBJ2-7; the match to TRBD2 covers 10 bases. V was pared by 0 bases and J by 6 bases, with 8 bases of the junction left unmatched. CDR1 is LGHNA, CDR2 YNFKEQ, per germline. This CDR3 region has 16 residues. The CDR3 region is CASSQDLTSGSPEQYF. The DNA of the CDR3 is TGTGCCAGCAGCCAAGATCTGACTAGCGGGTCCCCCGAGCAGTACTTC.

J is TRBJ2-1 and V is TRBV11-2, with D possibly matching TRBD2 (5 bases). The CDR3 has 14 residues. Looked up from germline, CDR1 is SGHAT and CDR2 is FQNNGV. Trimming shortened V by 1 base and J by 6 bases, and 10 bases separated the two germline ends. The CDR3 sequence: CASSLGLAGNEQFF. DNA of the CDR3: TGTGCCAGCAGCTTAGGGCTCGCGGGCAATGAGCAGTTCTTC.

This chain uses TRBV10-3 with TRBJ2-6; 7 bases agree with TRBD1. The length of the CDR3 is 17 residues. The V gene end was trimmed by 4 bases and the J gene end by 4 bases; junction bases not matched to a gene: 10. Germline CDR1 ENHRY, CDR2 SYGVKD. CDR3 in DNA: TGTGCCATCAGTGCACCGGGACAGTGGTCCGGGGCCAACGTCCTGACTTTC. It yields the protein CAISAPGQWSGANVLTF.

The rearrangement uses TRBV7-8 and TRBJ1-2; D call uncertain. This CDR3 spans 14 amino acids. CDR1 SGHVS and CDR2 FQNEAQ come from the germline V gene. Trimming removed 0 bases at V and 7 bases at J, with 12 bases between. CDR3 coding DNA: TGTGCCAGCAGCTTAGCGCTCTTAGGGTTTGGCTACACCTTC. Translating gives CASSLALLGFGYTF.

The CDR3 is CSVEDPRMGRVGEQYF. The CDR3 DNA reads as TGCAGCGTTGAAGATCCTCGGATGGGGAGGGTGGGCGAGCAGTACTTC. The chain joins TRBV29-1 to TRBJ2-7; 7 bases line up with TRBD2. CDR3 length: 16 amino acids. CDR1 and CDR2 from the germline V gene are SQVTM and ANQGSEA. V shed 0 bases and J 6 bases; nucleotides not matched to a gene: 14.

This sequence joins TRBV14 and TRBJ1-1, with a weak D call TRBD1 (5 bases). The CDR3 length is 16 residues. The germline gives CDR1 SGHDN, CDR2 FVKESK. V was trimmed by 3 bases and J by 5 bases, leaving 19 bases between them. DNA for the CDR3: TGTGCCAGCAGCCACTACAGGTCCCCCGGGGGGACTGAAGCTTTCTTT. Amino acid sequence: CASSHYRSPGGTEAFF.

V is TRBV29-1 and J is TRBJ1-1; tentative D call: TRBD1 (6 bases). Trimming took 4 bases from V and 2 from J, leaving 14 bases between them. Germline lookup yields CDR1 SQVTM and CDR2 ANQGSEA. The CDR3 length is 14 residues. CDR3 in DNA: TGCAGCGTTGTGGGGGTGACAGGTAACACTGAAGCTTTCTTT. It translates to CSVVGVTGNTEAFF.

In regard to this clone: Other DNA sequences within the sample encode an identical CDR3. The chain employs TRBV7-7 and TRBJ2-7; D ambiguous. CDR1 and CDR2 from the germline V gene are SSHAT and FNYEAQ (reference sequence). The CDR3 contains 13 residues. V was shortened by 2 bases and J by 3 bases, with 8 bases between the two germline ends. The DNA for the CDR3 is TGTGCCAGCAGCTTATTGGGAAACTACGAGCAGTACTTC. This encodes CASSLLGNYEQYF.

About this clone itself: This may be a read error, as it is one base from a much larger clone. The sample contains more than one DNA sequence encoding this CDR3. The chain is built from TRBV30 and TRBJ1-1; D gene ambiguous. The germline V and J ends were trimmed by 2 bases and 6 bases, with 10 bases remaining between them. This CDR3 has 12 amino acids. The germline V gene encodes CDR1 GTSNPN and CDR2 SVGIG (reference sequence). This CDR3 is CAWSPAGAEAFF. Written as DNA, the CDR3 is TGTGCCTGGAGTCCGGCTGGCGCTGAAGCTTTCTTT.

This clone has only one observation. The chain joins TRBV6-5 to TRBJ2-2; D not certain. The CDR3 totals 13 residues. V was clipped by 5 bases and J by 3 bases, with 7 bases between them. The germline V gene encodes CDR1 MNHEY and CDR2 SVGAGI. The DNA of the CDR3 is TGTGCCAGCAGTGCGGACGACACCGGGGAGCTGTTTTTT. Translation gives CASSADDTGELFF.

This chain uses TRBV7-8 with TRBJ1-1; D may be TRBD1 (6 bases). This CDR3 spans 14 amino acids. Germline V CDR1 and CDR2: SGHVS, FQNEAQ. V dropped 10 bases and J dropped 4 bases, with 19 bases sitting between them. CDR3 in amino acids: CATVIGGAGTEAFF. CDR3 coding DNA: TGTGCCACTGTAATTGGGGGGGCAGGCACTGAAGCTTTCTTT.

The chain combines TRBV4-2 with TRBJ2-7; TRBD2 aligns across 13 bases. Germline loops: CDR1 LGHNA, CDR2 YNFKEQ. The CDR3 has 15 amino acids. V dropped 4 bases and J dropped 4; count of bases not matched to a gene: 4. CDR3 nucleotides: TGTGCCAGCAGCCTAACTAGCGGGGGGGGATACGAGCAGTACTTC. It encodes CASSLTSGGGYEQYF.

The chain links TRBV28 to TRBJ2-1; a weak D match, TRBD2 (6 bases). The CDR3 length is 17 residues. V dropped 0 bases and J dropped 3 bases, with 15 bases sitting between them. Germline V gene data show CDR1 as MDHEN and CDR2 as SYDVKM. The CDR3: CASSLWAGGVNYNEQFF. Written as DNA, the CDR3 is TGTGCCAGCAGTTTATGGGCCGGCGGGGTGAACTACAATGAGCAGTTCTTC.

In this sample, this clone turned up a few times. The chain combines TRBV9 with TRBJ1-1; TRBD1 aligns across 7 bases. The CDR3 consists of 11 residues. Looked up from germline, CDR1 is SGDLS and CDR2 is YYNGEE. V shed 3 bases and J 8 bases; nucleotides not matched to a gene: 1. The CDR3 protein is CASSGTGEAFF. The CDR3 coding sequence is TGTGCCAGCAGCGGGACAGGAGAAGCTTTCTTT.

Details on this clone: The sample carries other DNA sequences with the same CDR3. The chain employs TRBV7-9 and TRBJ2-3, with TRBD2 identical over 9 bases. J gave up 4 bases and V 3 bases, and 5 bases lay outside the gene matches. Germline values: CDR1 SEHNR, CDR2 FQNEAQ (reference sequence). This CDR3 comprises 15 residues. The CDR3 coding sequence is TGTGCCAGCAGCTTTAGCGGGAGTATTGCAGATACGCAGTATTTT. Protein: CASSFSGSIADTQYF.

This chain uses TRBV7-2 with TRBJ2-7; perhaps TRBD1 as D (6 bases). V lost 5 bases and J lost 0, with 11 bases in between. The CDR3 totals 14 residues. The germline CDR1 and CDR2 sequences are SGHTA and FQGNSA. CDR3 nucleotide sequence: TGTGCCAGCAGCGGGGACACGAGCTCCTACGAGCAGTACTTC. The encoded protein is CASSGDTSSYEQYF.

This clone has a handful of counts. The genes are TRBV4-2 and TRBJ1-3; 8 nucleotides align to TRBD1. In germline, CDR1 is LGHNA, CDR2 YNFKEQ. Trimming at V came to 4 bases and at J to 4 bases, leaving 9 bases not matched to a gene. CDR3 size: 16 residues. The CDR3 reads CASSPRDRLSGNTIYF. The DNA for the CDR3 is TGTGCCAGCAGCCCCCGGGACAGGTTGTCCGGAAACACCATATATTTT.

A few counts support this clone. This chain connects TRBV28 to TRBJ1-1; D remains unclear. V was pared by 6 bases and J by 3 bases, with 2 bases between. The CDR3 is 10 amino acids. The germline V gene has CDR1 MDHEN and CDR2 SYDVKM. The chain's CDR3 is CASRDTEAFF. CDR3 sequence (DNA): TGTGCCAGCAGGGACACTGAAGCTTTCTTT.

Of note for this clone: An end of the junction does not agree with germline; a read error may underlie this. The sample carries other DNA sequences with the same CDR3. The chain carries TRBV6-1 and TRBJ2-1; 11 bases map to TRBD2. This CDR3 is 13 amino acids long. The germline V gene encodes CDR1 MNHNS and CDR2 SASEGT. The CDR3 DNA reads TGTGCCGGAACTAGCGGGAGCGTCGATGAGCAATTCTTC. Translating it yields CAGTSGSVDEQFF.

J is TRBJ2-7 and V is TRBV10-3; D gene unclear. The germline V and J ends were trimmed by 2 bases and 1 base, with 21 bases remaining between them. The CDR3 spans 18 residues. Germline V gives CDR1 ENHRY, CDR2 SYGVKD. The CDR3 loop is CAISEKNNRAGMSYEQYF. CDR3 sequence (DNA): TGTGCCATCAGTGAGAAGAACAATCGGGCCGGAATGTCCTACGAGCAGTACTTC.

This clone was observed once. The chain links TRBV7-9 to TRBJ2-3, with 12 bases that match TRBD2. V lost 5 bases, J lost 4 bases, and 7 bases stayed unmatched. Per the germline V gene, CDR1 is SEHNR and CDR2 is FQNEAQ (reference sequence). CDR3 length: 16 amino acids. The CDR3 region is CASSPAGTSGSDTQYF. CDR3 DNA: TGTGCCAGCAGCCCCGCCGGGACTAGCGGGTCAGATACGCAGTATTTT.

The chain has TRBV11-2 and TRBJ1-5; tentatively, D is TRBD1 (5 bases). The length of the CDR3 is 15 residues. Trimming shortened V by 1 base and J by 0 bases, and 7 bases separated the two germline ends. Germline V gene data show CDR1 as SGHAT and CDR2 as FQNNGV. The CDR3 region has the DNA TGTGCCAGCAGCTTAGCAGGGTATAGCAATCAGCCCCAGCATTTT. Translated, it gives CASSLAGYSNQPQHF. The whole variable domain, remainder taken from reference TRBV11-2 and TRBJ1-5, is EAGVAQSPRYKIIEKRQSVAFWCNPISGHATLYWYQQILGQGPKLLIQFQNNGVVDDSQLPKDRFSAERLKGVDSTLKIQPAKLEDSAVYLCASSLAGYSNQPQHFGDGTRLSIL.

CDR3 nucleotides: TGTGCCACCAGCAGACACGGGACTGGAAACACCATATATTTT. The encoded protein is CATSRHGTGNTIYF. The chain employs TRBV15 and TRBJ1-3; no clear D gene. The germline V gene encodes CDR1 LNHNV and CDR2 YYDKDF (reference sequence). Trimming took 2 bases from V and 2 from J, leaving 7 bases between them. This CDR3 region has 14 residues.

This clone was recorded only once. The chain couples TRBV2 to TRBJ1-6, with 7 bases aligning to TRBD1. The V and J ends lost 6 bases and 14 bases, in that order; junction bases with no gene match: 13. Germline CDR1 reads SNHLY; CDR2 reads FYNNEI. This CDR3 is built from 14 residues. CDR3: CASSTTGVLVSLHF. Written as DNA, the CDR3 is TGTGCCAGCAGCACAACAGGGGTTCTGGTTTCCCTCCACTTT.

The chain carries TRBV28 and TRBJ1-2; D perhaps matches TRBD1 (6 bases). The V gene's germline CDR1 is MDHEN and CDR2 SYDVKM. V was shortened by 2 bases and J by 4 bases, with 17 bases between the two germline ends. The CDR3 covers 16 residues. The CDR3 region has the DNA TGTGCCAGCAGTTTAGCCCACAGGGAAGTCCTCTATGGCTACACCTTC. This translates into CASSLAHREVLYGYTF.

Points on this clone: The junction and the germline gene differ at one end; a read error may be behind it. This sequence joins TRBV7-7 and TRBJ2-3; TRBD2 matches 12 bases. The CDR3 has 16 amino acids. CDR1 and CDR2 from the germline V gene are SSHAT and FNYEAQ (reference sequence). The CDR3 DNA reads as TGTGCTAGCAGCCCAAGACTAGCGGGAGCCACAGATACGCAGTATTTT. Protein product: CASSPRLAGATDTQYF.

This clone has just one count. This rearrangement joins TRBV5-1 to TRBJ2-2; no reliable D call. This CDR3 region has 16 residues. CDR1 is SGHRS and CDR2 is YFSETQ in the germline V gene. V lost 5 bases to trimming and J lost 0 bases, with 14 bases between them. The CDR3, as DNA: TGCGCCAGCAGGTTTGCAGGCTCCCCGAACACCGGGGAGCTGTTTTTT. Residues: CASRFAGSPNTGELFF.

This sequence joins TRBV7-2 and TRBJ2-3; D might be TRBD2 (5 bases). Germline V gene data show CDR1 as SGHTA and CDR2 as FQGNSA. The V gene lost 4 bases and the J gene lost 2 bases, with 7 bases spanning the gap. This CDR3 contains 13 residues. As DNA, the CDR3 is TGTGCCAGCAGCTGGACTCCCACAGATACGCAGTATTTT. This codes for CASSWTPTDTQYF. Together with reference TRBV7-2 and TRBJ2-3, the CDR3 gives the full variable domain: GAGVSQSPSNKVTEKGKDVELRCDPISGHTALYWYRQSLGQGLEFLIYFQGNSAPDKSGLPSDRFSAERTGGSVSTLTIQRTQQEDSAVYLCASSWTPTDTQYFGPGTRLTVL.

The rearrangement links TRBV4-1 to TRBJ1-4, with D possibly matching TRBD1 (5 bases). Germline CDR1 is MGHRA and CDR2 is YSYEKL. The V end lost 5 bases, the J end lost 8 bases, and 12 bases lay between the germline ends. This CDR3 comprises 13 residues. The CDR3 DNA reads TGCGCCAGCAGCTTGCAGGGTGAAGAAAAACTGTTTTTT. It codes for CASSLQGEEKLFF.